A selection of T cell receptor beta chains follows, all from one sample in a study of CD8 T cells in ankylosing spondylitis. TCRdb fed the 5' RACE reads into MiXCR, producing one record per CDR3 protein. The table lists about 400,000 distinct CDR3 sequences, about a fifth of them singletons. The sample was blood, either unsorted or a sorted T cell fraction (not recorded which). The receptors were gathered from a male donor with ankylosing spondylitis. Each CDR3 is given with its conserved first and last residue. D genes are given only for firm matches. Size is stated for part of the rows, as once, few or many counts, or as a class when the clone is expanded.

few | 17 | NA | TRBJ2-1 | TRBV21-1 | TGTGCCAGCAGCTTCCACCTAGCGGGATGGGGCCCCAATGAGCAGTTCTTC | CASSFHLAGWGPNEQFF
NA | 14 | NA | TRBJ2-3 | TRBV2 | TGTGCCAGCGAGTTCGCGGGTTTCGGAGATACGCAGTATTTT | CASEFAGFGDTQYF
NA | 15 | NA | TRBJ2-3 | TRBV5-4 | TGTGCCAGCAGCTTGGATAGCGGCTTCACAGATACGCAGTATTTT | CASSLDSGFTDTQYF
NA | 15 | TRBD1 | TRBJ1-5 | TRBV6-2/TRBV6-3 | TGTGCCAGCAGTTACCGACAGGGGCGGCGTCAGCCCCAGCATTTT | CASSYRQGRRQPQHF
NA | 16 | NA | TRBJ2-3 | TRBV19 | TGTGCCAGTAGTATAATTCGGCAGGGGATGGCAGATACGCAGTATTTT | CASSIIRQGMADTQYF
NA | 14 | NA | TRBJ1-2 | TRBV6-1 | TGTGCCAGCAGTGTGAAAACGAGGAACTATGGCTACACCTTC | CASSVKTRNYGYTF
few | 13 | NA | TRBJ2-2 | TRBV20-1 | TGCAGTGCTAGAGCCCCCTCGTCCGGGGAGCTGTTTTTT | CSARAPSSGELFF
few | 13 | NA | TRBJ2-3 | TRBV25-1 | TGTGCCAGCAGTGTCACCGCTACAGATACGCAGTATTTT | CASSVTATDTQYF
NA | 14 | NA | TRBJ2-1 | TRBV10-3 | TGTGCCATCAGCCGAGACGGCAGGGCTGGAGAGCAGTTCTTC | CAISRDGRAGEQFF
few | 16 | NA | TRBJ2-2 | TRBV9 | TGTGCCAGCAGCGGTTATGGGACAAAAGACACCGGGGAGCTGTTTTTT | CASSGYGTKDTGELFF
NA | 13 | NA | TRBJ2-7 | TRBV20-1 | TGCAGTGCTAGCGCGGGCGCAGCCTACGAGCAGTACTTC | CSASAGAAYEQYF
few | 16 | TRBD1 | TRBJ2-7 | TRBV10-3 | TGTGCCACCAACCCGTCGGACAGGGCAATAGTGGAAGAGCAGTACTTC | CATNPSDRAIVEEQYF
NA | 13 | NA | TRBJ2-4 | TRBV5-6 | TGTGCCAGCAGCTTTCAGGTGGTAAACATTCAGTACTTC | CASSFQVVNIQYF
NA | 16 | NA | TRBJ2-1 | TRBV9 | TGTGCCAGCAGCCCCCCAGATGGGGAGATTAACAATGAGCAGTTCTTC | CASSPPDGEINNEQFF
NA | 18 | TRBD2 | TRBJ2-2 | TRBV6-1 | TGTGCCAGCAGATCCTACAAGGGTAGCGGGAAAAACACCGGGGAGCTGTTTTTT | CASRSYKGSGKNTGELFF
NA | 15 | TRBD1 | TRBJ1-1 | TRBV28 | TGTGCCAGCAGACCCGCGCAGGGGGGAGTCTCTGAAGCTTTCTTT | CASRPAQGGVSEAFF
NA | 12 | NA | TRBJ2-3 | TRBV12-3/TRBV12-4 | TGTGCGACCACTACTGCCACAGATACGCAGTATTTT | CATTTATDTQYF
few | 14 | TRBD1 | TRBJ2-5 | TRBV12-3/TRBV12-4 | TGTGCCAGCAGGGGACAGGGTCGTCCAGAGACCCAGTACTTC | CASRGQGRPETQYF
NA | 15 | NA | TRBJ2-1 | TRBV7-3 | TGTGCCAGCAGCAATAACAACGCAGGGGTTGGGGAGCAGTTCTTC | CASSNNNAGVGEQFF
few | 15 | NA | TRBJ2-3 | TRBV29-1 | TGCAGCGTCTATACAGGGATAGTGGGAACAGATACGCAGTATTTT | CSVYTGIVGTDTQYF
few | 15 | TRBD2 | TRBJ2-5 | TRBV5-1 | TGCGCCAGCAGCGCGGGAGTGGCGGTCGGAGAGACCCAGTACTTC | CASSAGVAVGETQYF
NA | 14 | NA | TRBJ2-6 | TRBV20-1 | TGCAGTGCTAGGCTAGGTCCAGGGGCCAACGTCCTGACTTTC | CSARLGPGANVLTF
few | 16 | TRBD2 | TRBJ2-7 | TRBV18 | TGTGCCAGCTCACCGGGACTAGCGGGAGGAACCTACGAGCAGTACTTC | CASSPGLAGGTYEQYF
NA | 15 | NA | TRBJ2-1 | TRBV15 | TGTGCCACCAGCAGAGAAAGGGGGAACTACAATGAGCAGTTCTTC | CATSRERGNYNEQFF
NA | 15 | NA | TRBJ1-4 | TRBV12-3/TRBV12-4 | TGTGCCAGCAGTTTAATGGGTCTTGGAGGTGAAAAACTGTTTTTT | CASSLMGLGGEKLFF
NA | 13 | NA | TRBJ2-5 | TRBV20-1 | TGCAGTGCTAGTAGACTAAGTCAAGAGACCCAGTACTTC | CSASRLSQETQYF
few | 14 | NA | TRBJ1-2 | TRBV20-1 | TGCAGTGCTACAACGGGGGCGGAGAACTATGGCTACACCTTC | CSATTGAENYGYTF
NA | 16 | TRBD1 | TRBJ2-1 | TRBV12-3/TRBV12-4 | TGTGCCAGCAGTTTAGCCCCGGGACAGGGGGCAAATGAGCAGTTCTTC | CASSLAPGQGANEQFF
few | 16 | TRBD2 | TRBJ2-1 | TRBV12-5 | TGTGCTAGTGGTTTGCGGCTAGCGGGGTTCTACAATGAGCAGTTCTTC | CASGLRLAGFYNEQFF
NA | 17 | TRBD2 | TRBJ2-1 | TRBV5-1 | TGCGCCAGCAGCTTGGGACTAGCGGGAAGCTCCTACAATGAGCAGTTCTTC | CASSLGLAGSSYNEQFF
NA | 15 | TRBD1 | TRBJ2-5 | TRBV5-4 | TGTGCCAGCAGCTCCGAACAGGGGGCCTGGGAGACCCAGTACTTC | CASSSEQGAWETQYF
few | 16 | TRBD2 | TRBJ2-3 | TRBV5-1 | TGCGCCAGCAGCCCAAGACTAGCGGAATTAACAGATACGCAGTATTTT | CASSPRLAELTDTQYF
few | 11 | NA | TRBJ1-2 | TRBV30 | TGTGCCTGTTCTATTCAGGAGGGCTACACCTTC | CACSIQEGYTF
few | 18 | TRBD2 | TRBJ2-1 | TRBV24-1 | TGTGCCACCAGTGATTACACAGCGAGGGAGGGTTCCTACAATGAGCAGTTCTTC | CATSDYTAREGSYNEQFF
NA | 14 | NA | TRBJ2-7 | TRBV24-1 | TGTGCCACCAGCGGGCGGGATAGGGACTACGAGCAGTACTTC | CATSGRDRDYEQYF
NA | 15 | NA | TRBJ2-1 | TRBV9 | TGTGCCAGCAGCGTAGATCCGGCGCCCGCTTATAAGCAGTTCTTC | CASSVDPAPAYKQFF
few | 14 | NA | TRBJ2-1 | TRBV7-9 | TGTGCCAGCAGCTTCAGGAGCTCCTACAATGAGCAGTTCTTC | CASSFRSSYNEQFF
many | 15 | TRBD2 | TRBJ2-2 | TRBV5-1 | TGCGCCAGCAGCCCTAGCGGGGCGAACACCGGGGAGCTGTTTTTT | CASSPSGANTGELFF
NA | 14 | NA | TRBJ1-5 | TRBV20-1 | TGCAGTGCTAGGAGGCAGGGAGGCAATCAGCCCCAGCATTTT | CSARRQGGNQPQHF
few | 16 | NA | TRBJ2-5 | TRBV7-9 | TGTGCCAGCAGCTCGGACAGATTAACCCCTCAAGAGACCCAGTACTTC | CASSSDRLTPQETQYF
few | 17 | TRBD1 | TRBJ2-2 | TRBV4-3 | TGCGCCAGCAGCCAACCTCCGGGACAGGGGGCTCCCGGGGAGCTGTTTTTT | CASSQPPGQGAPGELFF
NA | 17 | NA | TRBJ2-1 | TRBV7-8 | TGTGCCAGCAGCCCCCAGCTATACGGGAACTCCTACAATGAGCAGTTCTTC | CASSPQLYGNSYNEQFF
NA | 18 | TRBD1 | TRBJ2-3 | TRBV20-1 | TGCAGTGCTGGGATCCCGGGACAGGGGTATGGGAGCACAGATACGCAGTATTTT | CSAGIPGQGYGSTDTQYF
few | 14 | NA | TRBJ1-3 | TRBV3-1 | TGTGCCAGCAGCCCGACAGCCTCTGGAAACACCATATATTTT | CASSPTASGNTIYF
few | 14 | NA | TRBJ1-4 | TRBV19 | TGTGCCAGTAGTATCGGGCAGGGAAGGGAAAAACTGTTTTTT | CASSIGQGREKLFF
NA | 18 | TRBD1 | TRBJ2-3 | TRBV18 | TGTGCCAGCTCACCCTCGGACAGGGGACTAAATCGCACAGATACGCAGTATTTT | CASSPSDRGLNRTDTQYF